The T cell receptor (beta chain) described here comes from a study of blood T cell repertoires in COVID-19. Whole-study context: There were acute and convalescent COVID-19 samples, and they came from the United States, Italy and Spain. T cells, B-cell-depleted T cells, or PBMCs provided the cDNA or gDNA that served as material.

V gave up 3 bases and J gave up 5 bases; unmatched junction bases: 9. The CDR3 loop spans 18 amino acids. Germline CDR1 and CDR2: SGHRS and YFSETQ. In its sample, this clone was seen a few times. The data were produced by immunoSEQ multiplex PCR, yet TCRdb's version contains in-frame clones alone and is incomplete. The sample has 30,000 to 40,000 clones; more than 70% are singletons. J is TRBJ2-2 and V is TRBV5-1; 14 nucleotides line up with TRBD2. Input material: peripheral blood. This clonotype was obtained from a human donor in a cohort sampled during active COVID-19. Here the CDR3 DNA reads TGCGCCAGCAGCTACGGACTAGCGGGGGGAATGAGGACCGGGGAGCTGTTTTTT. Amino acids: CASSYGLAGGMRTGELFF.